The 20 T cell receptor beta chains given below trace back to one sample, sequenced in a study of beta chain features in type 1 diabetes. General study results and limits: Shortening of TCRB CDR3s, moderate but significant, appeared in all four CD4+ subsets of Type 1 diabetes patients.

The whole isolated RNA underwent reverse transcription, so sequencing captured expressed TCRB transcripts. TCRdb keeps only in-frame clones here, not all; method: immunoSEQ multiplex PCR. The data show 150,000 to 200,000 clones, with roughly 60% seen just once and roughly 0.089% held by the top ten. Their antigens are not known. The sequenced sample was naive CD4+ T cells from blood. The receptors were gathered from a man aged 30-40 years with type 1 diabetes.

V and J are TRBV4-1 and TRBJ2-6; D is perhaps TRBD2 (6 bases). Trimming stripped 0 bases from V and 9 bases from J, with 15 bases between. The V gene's germline CDR1 is MGHRA and CDR2 YSYEKL. The CDR3 spans 16 residues. The CDR3 region has the DNA TGCGCCAGCAGCCAAGATGGCGGAGGGCCGGTCAACGTCCTGACTTTC. Translation: CASSQDGGGPVNVLTF.

The chain recombines TRBV25-1 with TRBJ2-7, with D uncertain. From germline, CDR1 is MGHDK and CDR2 SYGVNS. The V end was cut by 3 bases, the J end by 2 bases, with 11 bases between. CDR3 size: 14 residues. In DNA form, the CDR3 reads TGTGCCAGCAGTGAGAATCTGGACCCCTACGAGCAGTACTTC. Encoded protein: CASSENLDPYEQYF.

The chain has TRBV2 and TRBJ2-5; D ambiguous. Between the trimmed V and J ends, which lost 6 bases and 0 bases, there was a span of 14 bases. In germline, CDR1 is SNHLY, CDR2 FYNNEI. The CDR3 is 15 amino acids. In nucleotides, the CDR3 is TGTGCCAGCAGAGAGGCCCCGAGGTACCAAGAGACCCAGTACTTC. Amino acid sequence: CASREAPRYQETQYF.

This chain's CDR3 is CASSLSEGETQYF. CDR3 nucleotide sequence: TGTGCCAGCAGCCTCTCCGAAGGGGAGACCCAGTACTTC. The chain carries TRBV7-9 and TRBJ2-5; no clear D. Per germline, CDR1 SEHNR and CDR2 FQNEAQ (reference sequence). Trimming took off 5 bases at V and 5 bases at J, with 12 bases between the two ends. CDR3 length: 13 residues.

This sequence joins TRBV9 and TRBJ1-3, with a possible D match to TRBD1 (5 bases). V was cut by 4 bases and J by 2 bases, with 16 bases left in between. Germline CDR1 reads SGDLS; CDR2 reads YYNGEE. The CDR3 has 16 amino acids. Here the CDR3 DNA reads TGTGCCAGCAGCCATAGGAGAGGGGCTCCTGGAAACACCATATATTTT. Translating gives CASSHRRGAPGNTIYF.

V usage is TRBV30 and J usage is TRBJ1-6; 7 nucleotides match TRBD1. The germline CDR1 and CDR2 sequences are GTSNPN and SVGIG (reference sequence). There are 14 residues in the CDR3. The ends lost 5 bases at V and 7 bases at J; junction bases unmatched: 8. In nucleotides, the CDR3 is TGTGCCTGGGGAGGGGGCGATCGGAATTCACCCCTCCACTTT. It specifies CAWGGGDRNSPLHF.

This clone was seen a handful of times. This same CDR3 is encoded by further DNA sequences in the sample. This chain joins TRBV9 and TRBJ2-3; D gene uncertain. Trimming removed 2 bases from V and 6 bases from J, with 4 bases in between. The length of the CDR3 is 11 residues. The germline CDR1 and CDR2 sequences are SGDLS and YYNGEE. CDR3 region: CASSVGDTQYF. Here the CDR3 DNA reads TGTGCCAGCAGCGTGGGGGATACGCAGTATTTT.

This chain connects TRBV7-9 to TRBJ2-5, with D hard to call. The CDR3 loop spans 16 amino acids. Looked up from germline, CDR1 is SEHNR and CDR2 is FQNEAQ (reference sequence). V was shortened by 7 bases and J by 2 bases, with 20 bases between the two germline ends. The CDR3 DNA reads as TGTGCCAGCACCCCCCGGCCAGGCCAGCTTCAAGAGACCCAGTACTTC. It yields the protein CASTPRPGQLQETQYF.

Only one count was recorded for this clone. The rearrangement uses TRBV19 and TRBJ1-2; D unclear. The CDR3 is 13 residues long. Germline values: CDR1 LNHDA, CDR2 SQIVND (reference sequence). V was pared by 5 bases and J by 5 bases, with 12 bases between. The CDR3 DNA follows: TGTGCCAGTAGTCCGAGGACCGCTTATGGCTACACCTTC. This codes for CASSPRTAYGYTF.

This clone occurred a few times. This chain joins TRBV11-2 and TRBJ2-7, with D possibly TRBD2 on 5 matching bases. V dropped 5 bases and J dropped 3 bases, with 5 bases sitting between them. The CDR3 is 11 residues long. The germline V gene encodes CDR1 SGHAT and CDR2 FQNNGV. CDR3 DNA sequence: TGTGCCAGCAGCGCGGGCTACGAGCAGTACTTC. The encoded protein is CASSAGYEQYF.

This clone was picked up a small number of times. The rearrangement links TRBV5-1 to TRBJ2-2; 9 nucleotides match TRBD1. V shed 0 bases, J shed 4 bases, and the junction held 4 bases outside the gene matches. Germline CDR1 is SGHRS and CDR2 is YFSETQ. This CDR3 has 16 amino acids. CDR3 nucleotides: TGCGCCAGCAGCTTGGCCGGGACAGGGAGCACCGGGGAGCTGTTTTTT. Protein product: CASSLAGTGSTGELFF.

The V gene is TRBV29-1, the J gene TRBJ1-1; 9 bases line up with TRBD1. CDR1 SQVTM and CDR2 ANQGSEA come from the germline V gene. The length of the CDR3 is 13 residues. The junction had 1 base not matched to a gene; V was cut back by 4 bases and J by 1 base. For the CDR3, the DNA is TGCAGCGTTGGGGACAGGGCGAACACTGAAGCTTTCTTT. Protein sequence: CSVGDRANTEAFF.

This chain links TRBV29-1 with TRBJ1-6; D uncertain. Trimming left V 6 bases short and J 5 bases short, with 14 bases between. The CDR3 has 14 residues. Germline-derived CDR1 and CDR2 are SQVTM and ANQGSEA. Here the CDR3 DNA reads TGCAGCGTGCGCTGGGGAATTGATAATTCACCCCTCCACTTT. Translated, it gives CSVRWGIDNSPLHF.

Only a few counts were recorded for this clone. This chain links TRBV15 with TRBJ2-7, with D tentatively TRBD1 (6 bases). This CDR3 is 14 amino acids long. Trimming shortened V by 0 bases and J by 0 bases, and 6 bases separated the two germline ends. The germline CDR1 and CDR2 sequences are LNHNV and YYDKDF (reference sequence). The CDR3 nucleotides are TGTGCCACCAGCAGAGACAGGGGCTCCTACGAGCAGTACTTC. Translated: CATSRDRGSYEQYF.

The V and J genes are TRBV29-1 and TRBJ2-5, with TRBD2 identical over 7 bases. The germline CDR1 and CDR2 sequences are SQVTM and ANQGSEA. This CDR3 has 13 amino acids. The junction had 7 bases not matched to a gene; V was cut back by 7 bases and J by 2 bases. CDR3 in DNA: TGCAGCGGGAGCGGGGACGGACAAGAGACCCAGTACTTC. It codes for CSGSGDGQETQYF.

The V and J genes are TRBV29-1 and TRBJ2-1; no clear D. Trimming cost V 1 base and J 8 bases, with 9 bases left between them. CDR1 and CDR2 (germline): SQVTM, ANQGSEA. The length of the CDR3 is 12 residues. The CDR3 protein is CSVEGAEDEQFF. The CDR3 DNA reads as TGCAGCGTTGAAGGGGCTGAGGATGAGCAGTTCTTC.

The rearrangement uses TRBV4-3 and TRBJ2-1; 7 nucleotides align to TRBD1. Trimming took 0 bases from V and 0 from J; bases not matched to a gene: 8. This CDR3 spans 18 amino acids. The germline gives CDR1 LGHNA, CDR2 YSLEER. CDR3 DNA sequence: TGCGCCAGCAGCCAAGATTTACAGGGGTCAAGCTCCTACAATGAGCAGTTCTTC. Residues: CASSQDLQGSSSYNEQFF.

The chain uses TRBV7-9 and TRBJ2-1, with D maybe TRBD1 (6 bases). Germline loops: CDR1 SEHNR, CDR2 FQNEAQ (reference sequence). This CDR3 comprises 14 residues. V was pared by 1 base and J by 3 bases, with 7 bases between. CDR3 coding DNA: TGTGCCAGCAGCTTAGGGACAGTCTACAATGAGCAGTTCTTC. Encoded protein: CASSLGTVYNEQFF. Supplemented by reference TRBV7-9 and TRBJ2-1, the full variable domain reads DTGVSQNPRHKITKRGQNVTFRCDPISEHNRLYWYRQTLGQGPEFLTYFQNEAQLEKSRLLSDRFSAERPKGSFSTLEIQRTEQGDSAMYLCASSLGTVYNEQFFGPGTRLTVL.

This clone has a single count. The rearrangement joins TRBV29-1 to TRBJ1-2, with D perhaps TRBD1 (5 bases). V was pared by 1 base and J by 8 bases, with 14 bases between. The CDR3 sequence is 13 residues long. Germline V gene data show CDR1 as SQVTM and CDR2 as ANQGSEA. The CDR3 loop reads CSVEAPGKGGYTF. In DNA form, the CDR3 reads TGCAGCGTTGAAGCCCCAGGGAAGGGAGGCTACACCTTC.

The CDR3 region has the DNA TGCGCCAGCAGTCCTCGGGGGCCCACCTACGAGCAGTACTTC. It encodes CASSPRGPTYEQYF. The V call is TRBV23-1, the J call TRBJ2-7; TRBD1 or TRBD2 may be the D gene (6 bases each). TRBV23-1 is sorted into the ORF group, with uncertain function. V lost 4 bases and J 2 bases, leaving 12 bases between the germline ends. This CDR3 is built from 14 residues.